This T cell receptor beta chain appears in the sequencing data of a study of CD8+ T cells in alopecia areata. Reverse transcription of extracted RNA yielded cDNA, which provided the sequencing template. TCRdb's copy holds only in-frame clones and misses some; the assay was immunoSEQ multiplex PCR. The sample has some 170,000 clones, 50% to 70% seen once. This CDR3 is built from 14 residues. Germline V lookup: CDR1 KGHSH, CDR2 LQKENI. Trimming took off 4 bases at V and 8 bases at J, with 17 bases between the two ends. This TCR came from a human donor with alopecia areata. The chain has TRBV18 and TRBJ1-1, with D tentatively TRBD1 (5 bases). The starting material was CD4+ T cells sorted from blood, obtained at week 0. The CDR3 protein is CASSLQGREFEAFF. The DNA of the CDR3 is TGTGCCAGCTCACTTCAGGGCAGGGAGTTCGAAGCTTTCTTT.